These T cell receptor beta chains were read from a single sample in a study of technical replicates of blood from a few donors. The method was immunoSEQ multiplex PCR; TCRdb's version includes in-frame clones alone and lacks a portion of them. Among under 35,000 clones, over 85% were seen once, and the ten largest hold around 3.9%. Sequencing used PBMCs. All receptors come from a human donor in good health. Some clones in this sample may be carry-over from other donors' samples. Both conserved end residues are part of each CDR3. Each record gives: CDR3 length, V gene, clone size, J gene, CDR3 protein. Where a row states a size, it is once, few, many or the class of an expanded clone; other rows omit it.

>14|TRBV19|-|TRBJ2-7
CASSPVQSGNEQYF
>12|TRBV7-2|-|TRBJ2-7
CATQKLGYEQYF
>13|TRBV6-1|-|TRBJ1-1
CASRGGVRTEAFF
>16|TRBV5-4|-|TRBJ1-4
CASSPQPRGSNEKLFF
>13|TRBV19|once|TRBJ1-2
CASRQGGQHGYTF
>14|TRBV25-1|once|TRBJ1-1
CASSRAGIWTEAFF
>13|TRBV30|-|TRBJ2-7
CAWSVLAGEGQYF
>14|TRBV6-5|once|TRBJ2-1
CASSSPTPSNEQFF
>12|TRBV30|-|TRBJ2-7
CAWSVGGYEQYF
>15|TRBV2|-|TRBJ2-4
CASSEFAGFKNIQYF
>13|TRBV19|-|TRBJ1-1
CASRQGGNTEAFF
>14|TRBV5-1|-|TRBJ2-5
CASSWGRVEETQYF
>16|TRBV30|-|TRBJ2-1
CARKTTGQGHYNEQFF
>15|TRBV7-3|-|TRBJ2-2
CASSRSGGAAGELFF
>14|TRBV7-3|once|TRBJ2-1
CASRRFSGSDEQFF
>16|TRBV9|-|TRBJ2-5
CASSAYRGRYQETQYF
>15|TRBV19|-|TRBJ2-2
CASTATFSSSGELFF
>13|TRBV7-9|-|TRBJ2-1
CASSQGGNNEQFF
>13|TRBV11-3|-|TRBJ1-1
CASSLFMNTEAFF
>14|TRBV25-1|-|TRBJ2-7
CASSDMTSGYEQYF
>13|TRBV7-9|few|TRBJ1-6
CASSRQDNSPLHF
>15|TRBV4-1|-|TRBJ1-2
CASSLRSGREDGYTF
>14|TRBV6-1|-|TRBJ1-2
CASRIEIKPFGYTF
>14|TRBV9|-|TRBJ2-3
CASSVGGEVDTQYF
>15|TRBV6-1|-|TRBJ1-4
CASTRGLQGKEKLFF
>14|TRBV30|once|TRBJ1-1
CAWSVNQARSEAFF
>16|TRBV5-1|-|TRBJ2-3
CASSLGQRGSTDTQYF
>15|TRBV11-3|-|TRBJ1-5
CASSHRKRLNQPQHF
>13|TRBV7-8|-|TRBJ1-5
CASSSSPTVPQHF
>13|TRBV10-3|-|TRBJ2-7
CAISLGTAYEQYF
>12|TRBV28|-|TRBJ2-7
CASRDRRNEQYF
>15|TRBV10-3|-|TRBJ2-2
CATSAGTGNTGELFF
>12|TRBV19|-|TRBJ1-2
CASIEVCYGYTF
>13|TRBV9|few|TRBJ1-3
CASKAGTGNTIYF
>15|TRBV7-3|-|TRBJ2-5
CASRDSGLLQETQYF
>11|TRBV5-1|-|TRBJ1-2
CASGENYGYTF
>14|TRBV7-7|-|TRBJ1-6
CASGWRVGNSPLHF
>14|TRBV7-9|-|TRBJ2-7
CASSSDRVSREQYF
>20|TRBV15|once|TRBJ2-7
CATSTHPWRTSGGHSYEQYF
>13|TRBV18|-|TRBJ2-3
CAGASGVTDTQYF
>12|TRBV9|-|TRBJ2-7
CASSPLGGPQYF
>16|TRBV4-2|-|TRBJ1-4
CASSTGGGTVGEKLFF
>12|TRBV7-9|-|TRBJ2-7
CASSFELYEQYF
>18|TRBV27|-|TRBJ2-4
CASISLTPHLGNKNIQYF
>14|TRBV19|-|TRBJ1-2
CASSIQREGYGYTF
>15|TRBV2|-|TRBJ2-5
CASSLAGAPQETQYF
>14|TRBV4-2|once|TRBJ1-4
CASSLGGVGEKLFF
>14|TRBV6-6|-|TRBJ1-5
CASHSGGSNQPQHF
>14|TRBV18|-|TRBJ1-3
CASSPGTTGNTIYF
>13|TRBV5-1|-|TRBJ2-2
CASSGGGGGELFF